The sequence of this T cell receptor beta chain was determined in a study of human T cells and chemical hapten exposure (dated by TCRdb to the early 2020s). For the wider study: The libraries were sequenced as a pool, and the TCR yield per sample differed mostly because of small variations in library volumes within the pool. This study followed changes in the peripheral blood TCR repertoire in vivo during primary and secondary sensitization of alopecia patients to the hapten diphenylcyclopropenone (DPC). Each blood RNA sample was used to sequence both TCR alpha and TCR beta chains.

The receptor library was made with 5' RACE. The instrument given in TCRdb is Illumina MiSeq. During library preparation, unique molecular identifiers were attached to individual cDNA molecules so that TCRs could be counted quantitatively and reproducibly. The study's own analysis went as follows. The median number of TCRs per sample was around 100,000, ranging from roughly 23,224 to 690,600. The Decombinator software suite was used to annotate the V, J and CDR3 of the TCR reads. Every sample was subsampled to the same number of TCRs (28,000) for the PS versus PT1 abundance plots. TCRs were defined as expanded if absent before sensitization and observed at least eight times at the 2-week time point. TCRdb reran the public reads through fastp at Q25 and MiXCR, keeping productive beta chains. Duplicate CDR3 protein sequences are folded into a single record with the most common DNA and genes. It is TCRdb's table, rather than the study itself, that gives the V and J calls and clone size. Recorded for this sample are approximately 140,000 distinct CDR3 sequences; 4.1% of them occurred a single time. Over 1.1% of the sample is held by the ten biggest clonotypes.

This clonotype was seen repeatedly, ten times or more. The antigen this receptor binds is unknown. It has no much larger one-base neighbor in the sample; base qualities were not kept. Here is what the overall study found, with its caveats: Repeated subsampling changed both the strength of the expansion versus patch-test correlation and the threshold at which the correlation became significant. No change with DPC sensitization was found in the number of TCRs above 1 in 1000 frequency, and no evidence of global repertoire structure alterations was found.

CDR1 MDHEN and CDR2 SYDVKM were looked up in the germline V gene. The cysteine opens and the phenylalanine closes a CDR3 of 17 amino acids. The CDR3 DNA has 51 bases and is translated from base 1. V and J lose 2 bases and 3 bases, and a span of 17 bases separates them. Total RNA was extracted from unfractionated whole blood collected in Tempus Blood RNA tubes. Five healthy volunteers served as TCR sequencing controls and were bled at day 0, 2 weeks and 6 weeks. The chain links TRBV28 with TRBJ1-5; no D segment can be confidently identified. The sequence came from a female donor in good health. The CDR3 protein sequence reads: CASSLGIRTISNQPQHF. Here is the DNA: TGTGCCAGCAGTTTAGGGATCCGGACCATATCCAATCAGCCCCAGCATTTT.